This entry is about one T cell receptor (beta chain). V lost 2 bases and J lost 2, with 9 bases in between. Germline loops: CDR1 MDHEN, CDR2 SYDVKM. The CDR3 consists of 14 residues. The data belong to a study of shared T cell receptors in the human thymus. Assay used: immunoSEQ multiplex PCR; TCRdb lists only in-frame clones, some missing. Of some 640,000 clones listed, over 75% were seen once; the top ten hold 0.009% to 0.0095%. These records were also assigned to another study, of human thymus T cells. Turning to that study: Repertoires from thymus and blood appeared to show biased V and J gene usage.

The specimen sequenced was thymocytes. This rearrangement joins TRBV28 to TRBJ1-1, with D tentatively TRBD1 (6 bases). The source is a boy younger than two with a congenital heart defect. Here the CDR3 reads CASSLGTTNTEAFF. CDR3 DNA: TGTGCCAGCAGTTTAGGGACAACCAACACTGAAGCTTTCTTT.